This T cell receptor beta chain was sequenced during a study of T cells in Graves' hyperthyroidism and ophthalmopathy. Study-wide results and caveats: Ophthalmopathy prediction by the model preceded onset by a median about 6 months. Most expanded thyroid clonotypes above 0.001 recurred in blood.

This clonotype was observed a handful of times. The antigen remains unidentified. V lost 0 bases to trimming and J lost 0 bases, with 9 bases between them. The CDR3 has 15 residues. Germline V gives CDR1 SGHAT, CDR2 FQNNGV. Orbital computed tomography, thyroid ultrasound, serum thyroxine and TRAb, and clinical symptoms together informed the diagnoses. RNA transcripts served as the template for amplifying TCR beta CDR3 regions. Using the HTBI primer set, a first-round RT-PCR was run on the TCR CDR3. From the multiplex PCR reads, TCRdb called clonotypes with MiXCR, one entry per CDR3 protein. Here the sample spans roughly 510,000 distinct CDR3 sequences, 40% to 50% being singletons.

The rearrangement links TRBV11-2 to TRBJ2-7; D not resolved. The clonotype comes from an adult woman with Graves' disease, either hyperthyroidism or ophthalmopathy (not recorded which). Sequencing input: peripheral blood or thyroid tissue (not recorded which). The CDR3, as DNA: TGTGCCAGCAGCTTAGATTACGGGCACTCCTACGAGCAGTACTTC. Protein sequence: CASSLDYGHSYEQYF.